These 22 T cell receptor beta chains share one sample of origin, sequenced in a study of PD-1 blockade in classical Hodgkin lymphoma. Every patient had relapsed following autologous stem cell transplantation, and cohorts differed in brentuximab vedotin exposure. Here immunoSEQ multiplex PCR was the method, and the copy in TCRdb shows in-frame clones only, minus some. Here the sample spans under 30,000 clones, roughly 78% being singletons. Material: peripheral blood mononuclear cells (PBMCs), obtained before the second cycle of nivolumab. These TCRs come from a human donor with classical Hodgkin lymphoma.

The chain carries TRBV5-1 and TRBJ1-1, with a tentative D call TRBD1 (5 bases). This CDR3 has 14 amino acids. The V end was cut by 3 bases, the J end by 2 bases, with 11 bases between. Per the germline V gene, CDR1 is SGHRS and CDR2 is YFSETQ. CDR3 in amino acids: CASSWGKINTEAFF. The DNA for the CDR3 is TGCGCCAGCAGCTGGGGGAAAATTAACACTGAAGCTTTCTTT.

The genes are TRBV4-3 and TRBJ2-4; no definite D call. Looked up from germline, CDR1 is LGHNA and CDR2 is YSLEER. This CDR3 comprises 16 residues. Trimming removed 4 bases from V and 0 bases from J, with 13 bases in between. The CDR3 spells CASSPSSSPAKNIQYF. CDR3 nucleotides: TGCGCCAGCAGCCCGTCATCATCCCCAGCCAAAAACATTCAGTACTTC.

The rearrangement links TRBV7-2 to TRBJ2-3; TRBD2 is a possible D gene (6 bases). Trimming pared 5 bases from V and 4 bases from J, leaving 19 bases between. CDR1 SGHTA and CDR2 FQGNSA come from the germline V gene. CDR3 length: 16 amino acids. CDR3 sequence (DNA): TGTGCCAGCAGCCAGGTGGGAGGATGGGGCTCAGATACGCAGTATTTT. Translating it yields CASSQVGGWGSDTQYF.

The chain has TRBV6-6 and TRBJ2-3, with 7 positions matching TRBD1. The V segment lost 10 bases and the J segment 3 bases; nucleotides outside the gene matches: 16. The CDR3 is 16 residues long. Looked up from germline, CDR1 is MNHNY and CDR2 is SVGAGI (reference sequence). The CDR3 is CATTQPEGARTDTQYF. The CDR3 region has the DNA TGTGCCACCACCCAACCAGAGGGGGCAAGGACAGATACGCAGTATTTT.

The chain combines TRBV4-1 with TRBJ1-5, with 9 bases that match TRBD1. V shed 2 bases and J 7 bases; nucleotides not matched to a gene: 9. CDR1 and CDR2 from the germline V gene are MGHRA and YSYEKL. The length of the CDR3 is 16 residues. In DNA, the CDR3 is TGCGCCAGCAGCCAACACGCGACAGGGGGGGACCAGCCCCAGCATTTT. Translation: CASSQHATGGDQPQHF.

This clone has just a few counts. The chain is built from TRBV4-2 and TRBJ1-6; weak D call: TRBD1 (5 bases). The CDR3 has 16 amino acids. V gave up 1 base and J gave up 3 bases, with 10 bases separating them. The germline V gene has CDR1 LGHNA and CDR2 YNFKEQ. CDR3 sequence reads: CASSQAETVYNSPLHF. CDR3 in DNA: TGTGCCAGCAGCCAAGCCGAGACAGTCTATAATTCACCCCTCCACTTT.

This chain links TRBV6-5 with TRBJ1-2, with D perhaps matching TRBD1 (6 bases). There are 15 residues in the CDR3. Germline V gene lookup returns CDR1 MNHEY and CDR2 SVGAGI. With 2 bases removed from V and 2 bases from J, the gap between germline ends came to 12 bases. The chain's CDR3 is CASSYTQGRNYGYTF. The CDR3, as DNA: TGTGCCAGCAGTTACACTCAGGGGCGGAACTATGGCTACACCTTC.

This chain connects TRBV7-8 to TRBJ2-7; D perhaps matches TRBD1 (5 bases). Trimming cost V 4 bases and J 5 bases, with 18 bases left between them. Germline CDR1 and CDR2: SGHVS and FQNEAQ. CDR3 length: 15 residues. This CDR3 reads CASSSAPDSPHEQYF. The CDR3, as DNA: TGTGCCAGCAGCTCAGCCCCAGACAGTCCCCACGAGCAGTACTTC.

The chain links TRBV4-1 to TRBJ1-1; D might be TRBD1 (5 bases). CDR1 is MGHRA and CDR2 is YSYEKL in the germline V gene. Trimming shortened V by 1 base and J by 4 bases, and 7 bases separated the two germline ends. The length of the CDR3 is 13 residues. The chain's CDR3 is CASSQAGFTEAFF. Written as DNA, the CDR3 is TGCGCCAGCAGCCAAGCAGGGTTCACTGAAGCTTTCTTT.

The chain has TRBV11-2 and TRBJ2-1, with 10 bases lining up with TRBD2. The junction had 12 bases not matched to a gene; V was cut back by 3 bases and J by 7 bases. In germline, CDR1 is SGHAT, CDR2 FQNNGV. This CDR3 contains 17 residues. CDR3 sequence (DNA): TGTGCCAGCAGCTTCCTGGAAAGCGGGGGGGCAGATAATGAGCAGTTCTTC. It is translated as CASSFLESGGADNEQFF.

The CDR3 here is CASSPGLGLGEQYF. The DNA of the CDR3 is TGTGCCAGCAGCCCGGGACTGGGACTCGGCGAGCAGTACTTC. The chain joins TRBV9 to TRBJ2-7, with TRBD2 as a possible D gene (6 bases). In germline, CDR1 is SGDLS, CDR2 YYNGEE. Trimming took off 4 bases at V and 6 bases at J, with 17 bases between the two ends. There are 14 residues in the CDR3.

The chain employs TRBV2 and TRBJ1-6; D is undetermined. This CDR3 comprises 15 residues. Germline CDR1 SNHLY, CDR2 FYNNEI. Trimming shortened V by 7 bases and J by 7 bases, and 17 bases separated the two germline ends. CDR3: CASISDLNPNSPLHF. The CDR3 DNA follows: TGTGCCAGCATCTCGGACCTTAATCCGAATTCACCCCTCCACTTT.

Only one count was recorded for this clone. The chain has TRBV6-6 and TRBJ1-1; D ambiguous. The germline gives CDR1 MNHNY, CDR2 SVGAGI (reference sequence). CDR3 length equals 14 residues. Trimming took off 5 bases at V and 1 base at J, with 11 bases between the two ends. The CDR3 DNA follows: TGTGCCAGCAGTCGTAAGGGAGGGAACACTGAAGCTTTCTTT. Its protein product is CASSRKGGNTEAFF.

The chain links TRBV4-3 to TRBJ2-1; 11 bases fit TRBD1. The J segment lost 10 bases and the V segment lost 1 base, leaving 18 bases of the junction unmatched. The CDR3 covers 19 residues. Germline assignment: CDR1 LGHNA and CDR2 YSLEER. This chain's CDR3 is CASSQARTMGQGVSAEQFF. CDR3 sequence (DNA): TGCGCCAGCAGCCAAGCGCGAACGATGGGACAGGGGGTTTCAGCGGAGCAGTTCTTC.

The CDR3 DNA sequence: TGTGCCAGCAGGGCCCAGACAGGGTTGGACACTGAAGCTTTCTTT. Protein product: CASRAQTGLDTEAFF. The V and J genes are TRBV2 and TRBJ1-1; TRBD1 matches 7 bases. Per the germline V gene, CDR1 is SNHLY and CDR2 is FYNNEI. The CDR3 is 15 amino acids. The V gene end was trimmed by 6 bases and the J gene end by 3 bases; junction bases not matched to a gene: 10.

The rearrangement uses TRBV5-1 and TRBJ2-5, with D tentatively TRBD2 (6 bases). V lost 4 bases and J lost 2, with 9 bases in between. In germline, CDR1 is SGHRS, CDR2 YFSETQ. This CDR3 has 13 residues. CDR3 coding DNA: TGCGCCAGCAGCCGACTAGGGCAAGAGACCCAGTACTTC. Its protein product is CASSRLGQETQYF.

The rearrangement links TRBV2 to TRBJ1-5; 11 positions agree with TRBD1. With V trimmed by 6 bases and J by 8 bases, 9 bases remained unmatched. Germline CDR1 reads SNHLY; CDR2 reads FYNNEI. The CDR3 extends over 15 amino acids. In nucleotides, the CDR3 is TGTGCCAGCAGGACCGGACAGGGGGCGGGGAAGCCCCAGCATTTT. Translation gives CASRTGQGAGKPQHF.

The CDR3: CASSRYGEMGVTEAFF. The CDR3 coding sequence is TGCGCCAGCAGCCGCTACGGCGAAATGGGGGTAACTGAAGCTTTCTTT. This chain links TRBV4-1 with TRBJ1-1, with D perhaps TRBD1 (5 bases). This CDR3 is 16 amino acids long. CDR1 is MGHRA and CDR2 is YSYEKL in the germline V gene. V lost 4 bases and J lost 5, with 20 bases in between.

V usage is TRBV18 and J usage is TRBJ1-4; TRBD1 aligns across 9 bases. J was trimmed by 4 bases and V by 3 bases; bases with no gene match: 12. Germline V gives CDR1 KGHSH, CDR2 LQKENI. This CDR3 has 18 amino acids. CDR3 DNA sequence: TGTGCCAGCTCACCCTCTGGGACAGGGTTGCGTAATAATGAAAAACTGTTTTTT. Its protein is CASSPSGTGLRNNEKLFF.

This clone is termed medium-sized. V gene TRBV18 combines with J gene TRBJ1-2; tentative D call: TRBD1 (6 bases). Germline CDR1 and CDR2: KGHSH and LQKENI. The CDR3 consists of 15 residues. The V end lost 0 bases, the J end lost 2 bases, and 10 bases lay between the germline ends. CDR3 sequence: CASSPPGQWNYGYTF. CDR3 nucleotides: TGTGCCAGCTCACCACCCGGACAGTGGAACTATGGCTACACCTTC.

The chain is built from TRBV7-8 and TRBJ2-7; D not certain. The CDR3 is 13 residues long. CDR1 is SGHVS and CDR2 is FQNEAQ in the germline V gene. Trimming removed 1 base from V and 4 bases from J, with 8 bases in between. The DNA for the CDR3 is TGTGCCAGCAGCTTAGATAGGAGATACGAGCAGTACTTC. It is translated as CASSLDRRYEQYF.

The chain uses TRBV5-4 and TRBJ1-3; D is perhaps TRBD1 (6 bases). The CDR3 consists of 16 residues. Germline CDR1 SGHNT, CDR2 YYREEE (reference sequence). Trimming removed 4 bases from V and 0 bases from J, with 14 bases in between. In DNA, the CDR3 is TGTGCCAGCAGCGGAGGGGGGACTAGCTCTGGAAACACCATATATTTT. Residues: CASSGGGTSSGNTIYF.